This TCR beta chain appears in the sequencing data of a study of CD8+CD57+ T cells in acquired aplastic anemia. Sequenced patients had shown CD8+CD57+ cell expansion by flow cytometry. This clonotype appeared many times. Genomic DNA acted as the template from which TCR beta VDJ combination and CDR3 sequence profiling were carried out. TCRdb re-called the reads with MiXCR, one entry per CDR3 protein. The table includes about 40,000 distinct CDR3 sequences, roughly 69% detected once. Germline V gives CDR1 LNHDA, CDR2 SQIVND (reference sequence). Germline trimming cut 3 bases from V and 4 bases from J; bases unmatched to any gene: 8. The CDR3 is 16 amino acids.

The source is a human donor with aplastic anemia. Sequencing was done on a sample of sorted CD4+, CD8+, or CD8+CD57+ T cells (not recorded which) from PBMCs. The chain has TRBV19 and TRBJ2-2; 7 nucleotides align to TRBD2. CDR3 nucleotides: TGTGCCAGTAGTATCTGGGGGGGACGATTCACCGGGGAGCTGTTTTTT. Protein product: CASSIWGGRFTGELFF.